The 15 T cell receptor beta chains below come from one sample, sequenced in a study of T cell responses to AZD1222 COVID-19 vaccine. Repertoires were generated with immunoSEQ multiplex PCR, while TCRdb's copy carries only in-frame clones and drops some. This table holds roughly 70,000 clones, 75% to 85% found once. The starting material was peripheral blood, obtained on day 0 of MenACWY control vaccination. Receptor source: an adult in good health.

The chain combines TRBV7-3 with TRBJ2-1, with D perhaps matching TRBD1 (5 bases). This CDR3 has 15 residues. V gave up 10 bases and J gave up 16 bases, with 32 bases separating them. Germline V gene sequence: CDR1 SGHTA, CDR2 FQGTGA. The CDR3 DNA reads TGTGCCACCAATAGGTCCGTGGGGCCTGAAGTATGGCGTTTCTTC. Amino acids: CATNRSVGPEVWRFF.

The gene calls are TRBV19 and TRBJ2-5, with D uncertain. Germline values: CDR1 LNHDA, CDR2 SQIVND (reference sequence). The CDR3 extends over 13 amino acids. V was pared by 4 bases and J by 1 base, with 7 bases between. CDR3: CASSTDIQETQYF. The CDR3 DNA reads as TGTGCCAGTAGTACCGACATCCAAGAGACCCAGTACTTC. The full variable domain, its missing parts supplied by reference TRBV19 and TRBJ2-5, is DGGITQSPKYLFRKEGQNVTLSCEQNLNHDAMYWYRQDPGQGLRLIYYSQIVNDFQKGDIAEGYSVSREKKESFPLTVTSAQKNPTAFYLCASSTDIQETQYFGPGTRLLVL.

The rearrangement links TRBV6-2 or TRBV6-3 to TRBJ2-5; D is unresolved. Germline loops: CDR1 MNHEY, CDR2 SVGEGT. V lost 0 bases to trimming and J lost 4 bases, with 9 bases between them. The CDR3 is 14 amino acids. CDR3 sequence: CASSYSNQGETQYF. CDR3 DNA sequence: TGTGCCAGCAGTTACTCGAATCAAGGAGAGACCCAGTACTTC.

The rearrangement joins TRBV11-2 to TRBJ2-2, with a weak D call TRBD2 (5 bases). With 1 base removed from V and 0 bases from J, the gap between germline ends came to 12 bases. Germline V gene data show CDR1 as SGHAT and CDR2 as FQNNGV. There are 17 residues in the CDR3. Here the CDR3 DNA reads TGTGCCAGCAGCTTAGCTGCTAGCCTCGCGAACACCGGGGAGCTGTTTTTT. It specifies CASSLAASLANTGELFF.

In this sample, this clone turned up once. V usage is TRBV7-3 and J usage is TRBJ2-1; TRBD2 agrees at 7 bases. Germline loops: CDR1 SGHTA, CDR2 FQGTGA. The CDR3 loop spans 14 amino acids. J lost 6 bases, V lost 2 bases, and 4 bases had no gene match. CDR3 DNA sequence: TGTGCCAGCAGCTTAGGAGCGGGACTCAATGAGCAGTTCTTC. Its translation: CASSLGAGLNEQFF. Combining the CDR3 with reference TRBV7-3 and TRBJ2-1 gives the whole variable domain GAGVSQTPSNKVTEKGKYVELRCDPISGHTALYWYRQSLGQGPEFLIYFQGTGAADDSGLPNDRFFAVRPEGSVSTLKIQRTERGDSAVYLCASSLGAGLNEQFFGPGTRLTVL.

This clone was found many times. The CDR3 bases are TGCAGCGCCCCCGGTGGGGGAGAGACCCAGTACTTC. Amino acids: CSAPGGGETQYF. The chain joins TRBV29-1 to TRBJ2-5; TRBD1 or TRBD2 may be the D gene (5 bases each). CDR3 length: 12 residues. Germline V gene lookup returns CDR1 SQVTM and CDR2 ANQGSEA. Trimming removed 7 bases from V and 4 bases from J, with 13 bases in between.

The chain joins TRBV3-1 (or the pseudogene TRBV3-2) to TRBJ2-3, with 12 bases fitting TRBD2. The CDR3 length is 16 residues. V shed 4 bases, J shed 2 bases, and the junction held 4 bases outside the gene matches. Germline V gene data show CDR1 as LGHDT and CDR2 as YNNKEL (reference sequence). CDR3 amino acids: CASSLLAGGITDTQYF. In DNA form, the CDR3 reads TGTGCCAGCAGCCTTCTAGCGGGGGGGATCACAGATACGCAGTATTTT.

The chain couples TRBV19 to TRBJ1-5, with D possibly matching TRBD1 (5 bases). V lost 7 bases to trimming and J lost 4 bases, with 11 bases between them. The CDR3 runs to 13 residues. Per the germline V gene, CDR1 is LNHDA and CDR2 is SQIVND (reference sequence). DNA for the CDR3: TGTGCCAGTAAGAGGGGAGGAAATCAGCCCCAGCATTTT. It specifies CASKRGGNQPQHF. The variable domain in full, completed from reference TRBV19 and TRBJ1-5, reads DGGITQSPKYLFRKEGQNVTLSCEQNLNHDAMYWYRQDPGQGLRLIYYSQIVNDFQKGDIAEGYSVSREKKESFPLTVTSAQKNPTAFYLCASKRGGNQPQHFGDGTRLSIL.

The chain has TRBV3-1 (or the pseudogene TRBV3-2) and TRBJ2-3; 9 bases are a match to TRBD2. This CDR3 is built from 14 residues. Germline CDR1 LGHDT, CDR2 YNNKEL (reference sequence). The V and J ends lost 4 bases and 5 bases, in that order; junction bases with no gene match: 4. CDR3 residues: CASSLRLAVDTQYF. The CDR3 coding sequence is TGTGCCAGCAGCCTACGACTAGCGGTAGATACGCAGTATTTT.

This clone appeared a single time. The genes are TRBV6-2 or TRBV6-3 and TRBJ2-5, with D perhaps matching TRBD2 (5 bases). The CDR3 is 15 residues long. Germline V gives CDR1 MNHEY, CDR2 SVGEGT. V was cut by 7 bases and J by 2 bases, with 17 bases left in between. CDR3: CASTPRRTLQETQYF. CDR3 nucleotides: TGTGCCAGCACCCCCCGCCGGACTCTACAAGAGACCCAGTACTTC.

The chain recombines TRBV19 with TRBJ2-7, with D hard to call. The CDR3 sequence is 13 residues long. Trimming removed 7 bases at V and 1 base at J, with 11 bases between. Germline CDR1 is LNHDA and CDR2 is SQIVND (reference sequence). The CDR3 coding sequence is TGTGCCAGTAAAGGGATCGGGTCCTACGAGCAGTACTTC. It encodes CASKGIGSYEQYF.

This chain joins TRBV5-1 and TRBJ2-3; 8 nucleotides align to TRBD2. This CDR3 is 16 amino acids long. CDR1 and CDR2 from the germline V gene are SGHRS and YFSETQ. Germline trimming cut 1 base from V and 2 bases from J; bases unmatched to any gene: 6. CDR3 DNA: TGCGCCAGCAGCTTGATTGCCGGGGGGGCCACAGATACGCAGTATTTT. Translation: CASSLIAGGATDTQYF.

The chain joins TRBV7-2 to TRBJ2-7; TRBD1 or TRBD2 may be the D gene (5 bases each). This CDR3 has 14 residues. Germline CDR1 reads SGHTA; CDR2 reads FQGNSA. V was pared by 4 bases and J by 2 bases, with 12 bases between. The CDR3 here is CASSSGTATYEQYF. The CDR3 DNA reads as TGTGCCAGCAGCTCCGGGACGGCCACCTACGAGCAGTACTTC. The full variable domain, completed using reference TRBV7-2 and TRBJ2-7, is GAGVSQSPSNKVTEKGKDVELRCDPISGHTALYWYRQSLGQGLEFLIYFQGNSAPDKSGLPSDRFSAERTGGSVSTLTIQRTQQEDSAVYLCASSSGTATYEQYFGPGTRLTVT.

This clone was observed at least ten times. The chain couples TRBV10-1 to TRBJ2-7; a weak D match, TRBD2 (5 bases). The V gene lost 6 bases and the J gene lost 5 bases, with 17 bases spanning the gap. The V gene's germline CDR1 is WNHNN and CDR2 SYGVQD (reference sequence). CDR3 length: 14 amino acids. The CDR3 here is CASSPGGGGDEQYF. CDR3 nucleotides: TGCGCCAGCAGCCCTGGAGGAGGAGGAGACGAGCAGTACTTC.

As concerns this clone: The same CDR3 arises from other DNA sequences in this sample as well. This chain connects TRBV27 to TRBJ1-1; D is possibly TRBD1 (6 bases). CDR1 is MNHEY, CDR2 SMNVEV, per germline (reference sequence). The V end lost 2 bases, the J end lost 4 bases, and 8 bases lay between the germline ends. This CDR3 region has 13 residues. CDR3 DNA: TGTGCCAGCAGTTTAGGAGGGGGCACTGAAGCTTTCTTT. It codes for CASSLGGGTEAFF.